This paragraph covers one T cell receptor beta chain sequence. This clonotype was recorded at least ten times. What this receptor recognizes is not known. Qualities for individual bases were not recorded, and no much larger clone is one base off. The data belong to a study of T cells in Graves' hyperthyroidism and ophthalmopathy (dated by TCRdb to about 2019). For the wider study: Peripheral blood samples were taken at initial diagnosis, before any treatment was given. TCR V-J signatures able to tell the groups apart were searched for in a discovery cohort of some 100 patients, of whom 40 to 45 had Graves' ophthalmopathy and 57 had stable Graves' hyperthyroidism. Prospective prediction of ophthalmopathy was tested in an independent validation cohort of fewer than 20 hyperthyroidism patients and some 17 patients who later progressed to ophthalmopathy. The 95 to 100 discovery patients were randomly divided into training and test sets at a 7:3 ratio. Thyroid tissue and blood T-cell repertoires from six Graves' hyperthyroidism patients were also compared in the study. Once sampling was done, hyperthyroidism patients were given methimazole at a starting dose of 30 mg daily, whereas ophthalmopathy patients were given high-dose intravenous methylprednisolone. TCR Vbeta CDR3 sequencing of approximately 140 peripheral blood samples (more than 40 ophthalmopathy, approximately 80 hyperthyroidism and approximately 17 progressor patients) is reported in the paper.

Amplification of TCR beta CDR3 regions was carried out from RNA transcripts. A first-round RT-PCR of the TCR CDR3 used the HTBI primer set with the Qiagen OneStep RT-PCR kit. The libraries were constructed in a second round of multiplex PCR and then size-selected and purified. Sequencing of the libraries was done on an Illumina HiSeq2000 using paired-end 100 bp reads. The authors' pipeline ran thus. SOAPnuke was used to process the raw data, with reads discarded if the reads contained adapters or uncalled bases, had a mean Phred below 15, or lacked an exact constant-primer or identifier match. COPE v1.2.5 was used to merge high-quality paired reads, and clonotypes were defined as unique nucleotide sequences. MiTCR v1.1 was used to align the clonotypes against IMGT TRBV, TRBD and TRBJ reference segments. The analysis included only V-J combinations with a frequency above 0.0001, which together covered 99.2% of the repertoires. The TCS score was defined as the ratio of F50 (clonal expansion) to E x V (chaos), calculated using BLOSUM62-based TCRdist between CDR3 peptides within each V-J. Welch's t-statistics and random forest reduced fewer than 550 V-J features to roughly 13, which were used in a naive Bayes classifier (R e1071). TCRdb reanalyzed the raw reads on its own, using fastp at Q25 for trimming and MiXCR for clone calling, and kept in-frame beta chains. Records with the same CDR3 protein are collapsed into one entry carrying the most frequent genes and DNA. The V and J calls shown here were made by TCRdb, not taken from the authors' results. This sample has a few hundred thousand distinct CDR3 sequences in its table, and approximately 15% of those were observed once. The top ten constitute about 7% of the sample.

General study outcomes and caveats: In validation, progression to ophthalmopathy was predicted by the model with 70.59% sensitivity and under 85% specificity, a median of approximately 6.5 months before onset. In cross-validation, a model built on a 13 V-J signature told ophthalmopathy apart from stable hyperthyroidism with approximately 90% sensitivity and roughly 82% specificity, and in testing the same model reached 80%/75%. No statistical method was used to set the sample size in advance, and investigators knew the group allocation. Most expanded thyroid clonotypes (frequency above 0.001) were also detected in blood, suggesting blood repertoires may reflect thyroid immune responses.

Stable Graves' hyperthyroidism was defined as no progression to ophthalmopathy during 18 months of follow-up. Hyperthyroidism patients were aged 18 to 65 years and newly diagnosed, with disease duration of less than 2 months. Patients with uncontrolled infections, other autoimmune diseases, pregnancy or lactation were excluded. Diagnoses were based on clinical symptoms, serum thyroxine and TRAb, thyroid ultrasound and orbital computed tomography. Ficoll-Paque density gradient centrifugation was used to isolate PBMCs from around 10 ml of fresh peripheral blood. Total RNA was extracted with Trizol reagent, and quality was checked on an Agilent 2100 Bioanalyzer. Counted from cysteine to phenylalanine, this CDR3 has 15 amino acids. This entry keeps only the CDR3 DNA: 45 bases, framed from base 1. CDR1 and CDR2 (MNHEY, SMNVEV) derive from the germline V gene (reference sequence). Trimmed from V: 6 bases; trimmed from J: 0 bases; junction bases lacking a gene match: 3.

The sequence derives from a woman in her 30s with Graves' hyperthyroidism. The rearrangement combines TRBV27 with TRBJ2-2; 8 bases in the junction line up with TRBD1. Material for sequencing was blood. The encoded CDR3 is CASSYRGANTGELFF. Read as DNA, the sequence is TGTGCCAGCAGCTACAGGGGGGCGAACACCGGGGAGCTGTTTTTT.